These T cell receptor beta chains were read from a single sample in a study of long-term antiretroviral therapy in people with HIV. Sequenced by immunoSEQ multiplex PCR; TCRdb stores in-frame clones only, minus some. The sample holds 15,000 to 20,000 clones; 70% to 80% are singletons and the top ten take under 8.5%. The sequencing used unsorted PBMCs, collected at the start of antiretroviral therapy. The receptor source for this set is a man aged 25-45 years with HIV. Each CDR3 is given with its conserved first and last residue. D genes are given only for firm matches. The size entry is marked missing in some rows and otherwise reads once, few, many or a size class.

>TRBJ1-2|TRBV7-6|NA|NA
CASSFDESGGAGYTF
TGTGCCAGCAGCTTCGATGAGTCGGGGGGGGCAGGCTACACCTTC
>TRBJ1-2|TRBV9|NA|few
CASSVGESGEYYGYTF
TGTGCCAGCAGCGTAGGAGAATCAGGGGAGTACTATGGCTACACCTTC
>TRBJ1-3|TRBV27|NA|NA
CASSSRADLGYTIYF
TGTGCCAGCAGTTCAAGGGCGGACCTTGGTTACACCATATATTTT
>TRBJ1-2|TRBV19|NA|NA
CASTADTSSYGYTF
TGTGCCAGTACCGCTGACACGTCCTCCTATGGCTACACCTTC
>TRBJ1-1|TRBV6-1|NA|NA
CASSGTGTEAFF
TGTGCCAGCAGTGGTACAGGGACTGAAGCTTTCTTT
>TRBJ2-2|TRBV10-2|NA|few
CASSDGGSTGELFF
TGCGCCAGCAGTGACGGGGGATCGACCGGGGAGCTGTTTTTT
>TRBJ1-2|TRBV5-1|TRBD1|NA
CASSLSGATGVFGYTF
TGCGCCAGCAGCTTGTCAGGGGCGACAGGGGTGTTTGGCTACACCTTC
>TRBJ2-3|TRBV5-1|NA|NA
CASSSQGTDTQYF
TGCGCCAGCAGCTCACAGGGCACAGATACGCAGTATTTT
>TRBJ2-1|TRBV6-5|TRBD2|NA
CASNQREASLNEQFF
TGTGCCAGCAATCAGCGGGAGGCGTCGCTCAATGAGCAGTTCTTC
>TRBJ2-3|TRBV11-3|NA|few
CASSQGGRQTDTQYF
TGTGCCAGCAGCCAAGGGGGACGGCAGACAGATACGCAGTATTTT
>TRBJ1-1|TRBV18|NA|NA
CASSQQGGDTEAFF
TGTGCCAGCTCACAACAGGGAGGTGACACTGAAGCTTTCTTT
>TRBJ2-1|TRBV6-6|NA|medium-sized
CASSYSYEQFF
TGTGCCAGCAGTTACTCGTATGAGCAGTTCTTC
>TRBJ1-5|TRBV6-6|NA|NA
CASSKRTEGSNQPQHF
TGTGCCAGCAGCAAGAGAACCGAGGGTAGCAATCAGCCCCAGCATTTT
>TRBJ2-3|TRBV14|TRBD2|NA
CASSPGGPSTDTQYF
TGTGCCAGCAGTCCGGGGGGGCCGAGCACAGATACGCAGTATTTT
>TRBJ1-4|TRBV4-3|NA|NA
CASSQEGTGNEKLFF
TGCGCCAGCAGCCAAGAAGGGACGGGTAATGAAAAACTGTTTTTT
>TRBJ1-2|TRBV7-8|NA|NA
CASTPGGSKWGYTF
TGTGCCAGCACCCCGGGGGGGAGTAAGTGGGGCTACACCTTC
>TRBJ1-2|TRBV4-1|NA|medium-sized
CASSQDYWDGYTF
TGCGCCAGCAGCCAAGATTATTGGGATGGCTACACCTTC
>TRBJ2-2|TRBV6-4|NA|NA
CASSARDTGELFF
TGTGCCAGCAGTGCCAGGGACACCGGGGAGCTGTTTTTT
>TRBJ1-2|TRBV4-3|TRBD1|NA
CASSPYLTGRDGYTF
TGCGCCAGCAGCCCCTACCTGACAGGGAGGGATGGCTACACCTTC
>TRBJ2-7|TRBV18|TRBD1|NA
CASSPTGVVASYEQYF
TGTGCCAGCTCACCTACAGGGGTTGTAGCCTCCTACGAGCAGTACTTC
>TRBJ2-5|TRBV29-1|NA|NA
CSVEDTGETQYF
TGCAGCGTTGAAGACACGGGAGAGACCCAGTACTTC
>TRBJ2-5|TRBV19|NA|once
CASMNAGTKEQYF
TGTGCCAGTATGAATGCAGGGACGAAAGAGCAGTACTTC
>TRBJ2-5|TRBV19|NA|NA
CASSTTQALQETQYF
TGTGCCAGTAGTACAACGCAGGCACTTCAAGAGACCCAGTACTTC
>TRBJ1-4|TRBV2|NA|NA
CASSDPRRGKLFF
TGTGCCAGCAGTGACCCAAGGCGGGGAAAACTGTTTTTT
>TRBJ1-1|TRBV28|NA|once
CASSLFGEGTEAFF
TGTGCCAGCAGTTTATTCGGAGAGGGGACTGAAGCTTTCTTT
>TRBJ1-3|TRBV25-1|NA|NA
CASHGNTIYF
TGTGCCAGCCATGGAAACACCATATATTTT
>TRBJ1-2|TRBV7-9|TRBD1|once
CASSLDGGTGSPNYGYTF
TGTGCCAGCAGCTTAGATGGCGGGACAGGGTCTCCTAACTATGGCTACACCTTC
>TRBJ1-4|TRBV5-1|TRBD1|once
CASSLAKYRDRGYPNEKLFF
TGCGCCAGCAGCTTGGCAAAATACAGGGACAGGGGTTATCCTAATGAAAAACTGTTTTTT
>TRBJ1-5|TRBV27|NA|few
CASREGNQPQHF
TGTGCCAGCAGGGAAGGCAATCAGCCCCAGCATTTT
>TRBJ1-1|TRBV6-5|NA|NA
CASSFRTTNTEAFF
TGTGCCAGCAGTTTCAGGACCACTAACACTGAAGCTTTCTTT
>TRBJ2-5|TRBV19|NA|NA
CASSLQIQETQYF
TGTGCCAGTAGCCTACAGATCCAAGAGACCCAGTACTTC
>TRBJ2-7|TRBV5-6|TRBD1|few
CASTVTGGAREQYF
TGTGCCAGCACCGTGACAGGGGGTGCGCGTGAGCAGTACTTC
>TRBJ2-2|TRBV29-1|NA|NA
CSVPHGTNTGELFF
TGCAGCGTCCCCCACGGAACGAACACCGGGGAGCTGTTTTTT
>TRBJ2-7|TRBV23-1|NA|few
CASSQRLPGSRGEQYF
TGCGCCAGCAGTCAGCGACTCCCGGGCTCCAGGGGAGAGCAGTACTTC
>TRBJ1-1|TRBV7-9|NA|few
CASNVRLNTEAFF
TGTGCCAGCAACGTAAGGCTGAACACTGAAGCTTTCTTT
>TRBJ2-3|TRBV7-2|TRBD2|once
CASSLGAGGYEDTQYF
TGTGCCAGCAGCTTAGGGGCGGGAGGGTATGAAGATACGCAGTATTTT
>TRBJ2-5|TRBV19|NA|NA
CASSIAGGRVETQYF
TGTGCCAGTAGTATAGCGGGCGGACGGGTGGAGACCCAGTACTTC
>TRBJ1-5|TRBV4-1|NA|once
CASSDLWVQPQHF
TGCGCCAGCAGCGACCTCTGGGTGCAGCCCCAGCATTTT
>TRBJ1-2|TRBV29-1|TRBD1|few
CSVGQGALYGYTF
TGCAGCGTTGGACAGGGGGCCCTCTATGGCTACACCTTC
>TRBJ2-5|TRBV5-8|NA|NA
CASSTGDPGKETQYF
TGTGCCAGCAGCACGGGGGACCCAGGGAAGGAGACCCAGTACTTC
>TRBJ2-3|TRBV5-5|NA|NA
CASSTGTDTQYF
TGTGCCAGCAGCACAGGGACAGATACGCAGTATTTT
>TRBJ2-7|TRBV6-1|TRBD1|once
CASSTSRGTGSEQYF
TGTGCCAGCAGCACGAGCCGCGGGACAGGGAGCGAGCAGTACTTC
>TRBJ2-3|TRBV7-9|NA|large
CASSLVSLATDTQYF
TGTGCCAGCAGCTTAGTCTCACTAGCAACAGATACGCAGTATTTT
>TRBJ2-4|TRBV4-1|NA|NA
CASSQERQLAKNIQYF
TGCGCCAGCAGCCAAGAGAGGCAGCTAGCCAAAAACATTCAGTACTTC
>TRBJ1-5|TRBV6-5|NA|NA
CASAYYEGLNQPQHF
TGTGCCAGCGCCTATTATGAGGGACTCAATCAGCCCCAGCATTTT
>TRBJ2-1|TRBV5-1|NA|NA
CASSFEGYNEQFF
TGCGCCAGCAGCTTTGAGGGTTATAATGAGCAGTTCTTC
>TRBJ2-3|TRBV27|TRBD2|NA
CASSLSPPSGRPSTDTQYF
TGTGCCAGCAGTTTATCCCCCCCTAGCGGGAGGCCCTCGACAGATACGCAGTATTTT
>TRBJ2-5|TRBV18|NA|NA
CASSPRSQETQYF
TGTGCCAGCTCACCCCGGTCTCAAGAGACCCAGTACTTC
>TRBJ2-7|TRBV30|TRBD2|NA
CAWSVEGTTSALYEQYF
TGTGCCTGGAGTGTGGAGGGCACGACTAGCGCTCTCTACGAGCAGTACTTC
>TRBJ2-6|TRBV30|NA|NA
CAWKPLSSGANVLTF
TGTGCCTGGAAGCCGCTCAGCTCTGGGGCCAACGTCCTGACTTTC
>TRBJ2-7|TRBV19|TRBD2|NA
CASSIPLAGLYEQYF
TGTGCCAGTAGTATCCCACTAGCGGGATTATACGAGCAGTACTTC
>TRBJ2-7|TRBV5-4|TRBD1|NA
CASSLARQGDYEQYF
TGTGCCAGCAGCTTGGCCCGCCAGGGGGACTACGAGCAGTACTTC
>TRBJ1-4|TRBV30|NA|NA
CAWDVGTFQFF
TGTGCCTGGGACGTGGGGACATTTCAGTTTTTT
>TRBJ1-2|TRBV2|NA|NA
CASSEIGGRTNYGYTF
TGTGCCAGCAGTGAAATTGGGGGACGTACTAACTATGGCTACACCTTC
>TRBJ1-3|TRBV6-6|TRBD1|NA
CASSATGASGNTIYF
TGTGCCAGCAGTGCGACAGGGGCCTCTGGAAACACCATATATTTT
>TRBJ1-6|TRBV9|NA|once
CASSAKSAGLRWKSPYNSPLHF
TGTGCCAGCAGCGCTAAATCGGCAGGCCTAAGGTGGAAAAGCCCCTATAATTCACCCCTCCACTTT
>TRBJ2-7|TRBV28|NA|once
CASSPPGFYEQYF
TGTGCCAGCAGTCCCCCAGGGTTCTACGAGCAGTACTTC
>TRBJ2-5|TRBV10-2|TRBD2|NA
CASSLWASGGTGTQYF
TGCGCCAGCAGTCTGTGGGCTAGCGGGGGGACCGGCACCCAGTACTTC
>TRBJ2-7|TRBV5-6|NA|few
CASSRGNHEQYF
TGTGCCAGCAGCCGAGGAAACCACGAGCAGTACTTC
>TRBJ2-1|TRBV6-5|TRBD2|NA
CASSYSPSGRYNEQFF
TGTGCCAGCAGTTACTCGCCTAGCGGGAGATACAATGAGCAGTTCTTC